Each of the 13 T cell receptor beta chains below was sequenced from the same sample in a study of human T cells and chemical hapten exposure. The time point is: pre-sensitization, week 0. Treatment reported: therapeutic diphenylcyclopropenone sensitization with weekly scalp DPC. From the RACE reads, TCRdb called clonotypes with MiXCR, one entry per CDR3 protein. The sample holds 300,000 to 400,000 distinct CDR3 sequences, roughly 5.3% seen once. The specimen was whole blood, collected in connection with sensitization to the hapten diphenylcyclopropenone (DPC). These receptors all stem from a woman in her forties or fifties with alopecia areata. Some clones in this sample may be carry-over from other donors' samples.

Ten or more counts support this clonotype. The chain has TRBV2 and TRBJ2-3; TRBD2 matches 8 bases. Germline CDR1 and CDR2: SNHLY and FYNNEI. This CDR3 has 17 residues. With V trimmed by 1 base and J by 2 bases, 8 bases remained unmatched. CDR3 protein: CASSEDRRTSLTDTQYF. DNA of the CDR3: TGTGCCAGCAGTGAAGATCGGAGGACTAGCCTCACAGATACGCAGTATTTT.

This clonotype has more than one count but fewer than ten. The chain combines TRBV7-2 with TRBJ1-6; D is undetermined. V was pared by 0 bases and J by 7 bases, with 7 bases between. The CDR3 contains 14 residues. Germline loops: CDR1 SGHTA, CDR2 FQGNSA. This CDR3 is CASSLAVMNSPLHF. The CDR3 bases are TGTGCCAGCAGCTTAGCCGTGATGAATTCACCCCTCCACTTT. The whole variable domain, remainder taken from reference TRBV7-2 and TRBJ1-6, is GAGVSQSPSNKVTEKGKDVELRCDPISGHTALYWYRQSLGQGLEFLIYFQGNSAPDKSGLPSDRFSAERTGGSVSTLTIQRTQQEDSAVYLCASSLAVMNSPLHFGNGTRLTVT.

This clonotype occurred a few times. This chain joins TRBV9 and TRBJ2-3; D possibly corresponds to TRBD2 (5 bases). This CDR3 has 15 residues. The V and J ends lost 0 bases and 0 bases respectively, with 8 bases between them. Germline values: CDR1 SGDLS, CDR2 YYNGEE. Written as DNA, the CDR3 is TGTGCCAGCAGCGTAGCTACGGGGAGCACAGATACGCAGTATTTT. Translating it yields CASSVATGSTDTQYF.

There are many counts of this clonotype. V and J are TRBV9 and TRBJ2-3, with TRBD2 identical over 9 bases. CDR1 and CDR2 from the germline V gene are SGDLS and YYNGEE. V gave up 0 bases and J gave up 2 bases; unmatched junction bases: 4. The CDR3 spans 16 residues. For the CDR3, the DNA is TGTGCCAGCAGCGTAGAGGCGGGAGGGTTCACAGATACGCAGTATTTT. Encoded protein: CASSVEAGGFTDTQYF.

The CDR3 nucleotides are TGTGCCAGCAGCGTAGTTCCCGTTCCGTTTCAAGAGACCCAGTACTTC. Its protein is CASSVVPVPFQETQYF. This chain links TRBV9 with TRBJ2-5; D gene ambiguous. Germline assignment: CDR1 SGDLS and CDR2 YYNGEE. V was shortened by 0 bases and J by 2 bases, with 14 bases between the two germline ends. There are 16 residues in the CDR3.

The rearrangement uses TRBV5-1 and TRBJ1-4, with D unclear. The V gene's germline CDR1 is SGHRS and CDR2 YFSETQ. The CDR3 contains 13 residues. V gave up 5 bases and J gave up 8 bases, with 13 bases separating them. The CDR3 here is CASRRGEDEKLFF. CDR3 nucleotides: TGCGCCAGCAGACGGGGTGAAGACGAAAAACTGTTTTTT.

This clonotype showed up many times. The DNA for the CDR3 is TGTGCCAGCAGCCCCCCGGCCGGGGGCCCAGAGACCCAGTACTTC. As protein: CASSPPAGGPETQYF. J is TRBJ2-5 and V is TRBV28, with D perhaps assigned TRBD1 or TRBD2 (6 bases each). In germline, CDR1 is MDHEN, CDR2 SYDVKM. The V end was cut by 6 bases, the J end by 4 bases, with 18 bases between. This CDR3 contains 15 residues. The full variable domain, completed using reference TRBV28 and TRBJ2-5, is DVKVTQSSRYLVKRTGEKVFLECVQDMDHENMFWYRQDPGLGLRLIYFSYDVKMKEKGDIPEGYSVSREKKERFSLILESASTNQTSMYLCASSPPAGGPETQYFGPGTRLLVL.

This clonotype appeared many times. The chain links TRBV6-2 or TRBV6-3 to TRBJ1-2, with 7 bases fitting TRBD1. V dropped 6 bases and J dropped 10; count of bases not matched to a gene: 14. CDR3 length: 14 amino acids. Germline CDR1 and CDR2: MNHEY and SVGEGT. The CDR3 spells CASSPAGGGNNYTF. The DNA of the CDR3 is TGTGCCAGCAGCCCAGCTGGAGGGGGCAATAACTACACCTTC.

This clonotype has at least ten counts. This sequence joins TRBV7-6 and TRBJ2-3; D call uncertain. Germline V gives CDR1 SGHVS, CDR2 FNYEAQ. CDR3 length: 16 amino acids. Trimming left V 2 bases short and J 0 bases short, with 12 bases between. CDR3 region: CASSLLVATSTDTQYF. CDR3 nucleotide sequence: TGTGCCAGCAGCTTACTCGTGGCGACTAGCACAGATACGCAGTATTTT.

This chain joins TRBV21-1 and TRBJ2-5; the table names TRBD2, a call not compared with the DNA. TRBV21-1 is labeled a pseudogene. CDR3 size: 16 residues. The CDR3 region is CASSVPGLDSQETQYF. For the CDR3, the DNA is TGTGCCAGCAGCGTACCGGGACTAGACTCTCAAGAGACCCAGTACTTC.

This clonotype has just a few counts. The chain links TRBV3-1 to TRBJ1-1; tentative D call: TRBD1 (5 bases). The CDR3 length is 15 residues. V lost 0 bases and J lost 5, with 13 bases in between. CDR1 LGHDT and CDR2 YNNKEL come from the germline V gene (reference sequence). CDR3 sequence: CASSQDEEGSTEAFF. Here the CDR3 DNA reads TGTGCCAGCAGCCAAGATGAGGAGGGGAGTACTGAAGCTTTCTTT.

The V gene is TRBV6-1, the J gene TRBJ2-1; 7 bases are a match to TRBD1. The CDR3 is made up of 15 amino acids. CDR1 is MNHNS, CDR2 SASEGT, per germline. With 6 bases clipped from V and 8 bases from J, the junction kept 13 bases outside the gene matches. CDR3 coding DNA: TGTGCCAGCAGGAGGGGGCAGAGTGTCAGGGATGAGCAGTTCTTC. Its translation: CASRRGQSVRDEQFF.

This clonotype was counted many times. V gene TRBV20-1 combines with J gene TRBJ2-7; 9 bases are a match to TRBD1. Losses at the gene ends were 0 bases for V and 6 bases for J; bases not matched to a gene: 9. Per germline, CDR1 DFQATT and CDR2 SNEGSKA (reference sequence). CDR3 length: 15 residues. The CDR3 sequence: CSARDAGQGKGEQYF. In DNA form, the CDR3 reads TGCAGTGCTAGAGATGCCGGACAGGGGAAGGGCGAGCAGTACTTC.